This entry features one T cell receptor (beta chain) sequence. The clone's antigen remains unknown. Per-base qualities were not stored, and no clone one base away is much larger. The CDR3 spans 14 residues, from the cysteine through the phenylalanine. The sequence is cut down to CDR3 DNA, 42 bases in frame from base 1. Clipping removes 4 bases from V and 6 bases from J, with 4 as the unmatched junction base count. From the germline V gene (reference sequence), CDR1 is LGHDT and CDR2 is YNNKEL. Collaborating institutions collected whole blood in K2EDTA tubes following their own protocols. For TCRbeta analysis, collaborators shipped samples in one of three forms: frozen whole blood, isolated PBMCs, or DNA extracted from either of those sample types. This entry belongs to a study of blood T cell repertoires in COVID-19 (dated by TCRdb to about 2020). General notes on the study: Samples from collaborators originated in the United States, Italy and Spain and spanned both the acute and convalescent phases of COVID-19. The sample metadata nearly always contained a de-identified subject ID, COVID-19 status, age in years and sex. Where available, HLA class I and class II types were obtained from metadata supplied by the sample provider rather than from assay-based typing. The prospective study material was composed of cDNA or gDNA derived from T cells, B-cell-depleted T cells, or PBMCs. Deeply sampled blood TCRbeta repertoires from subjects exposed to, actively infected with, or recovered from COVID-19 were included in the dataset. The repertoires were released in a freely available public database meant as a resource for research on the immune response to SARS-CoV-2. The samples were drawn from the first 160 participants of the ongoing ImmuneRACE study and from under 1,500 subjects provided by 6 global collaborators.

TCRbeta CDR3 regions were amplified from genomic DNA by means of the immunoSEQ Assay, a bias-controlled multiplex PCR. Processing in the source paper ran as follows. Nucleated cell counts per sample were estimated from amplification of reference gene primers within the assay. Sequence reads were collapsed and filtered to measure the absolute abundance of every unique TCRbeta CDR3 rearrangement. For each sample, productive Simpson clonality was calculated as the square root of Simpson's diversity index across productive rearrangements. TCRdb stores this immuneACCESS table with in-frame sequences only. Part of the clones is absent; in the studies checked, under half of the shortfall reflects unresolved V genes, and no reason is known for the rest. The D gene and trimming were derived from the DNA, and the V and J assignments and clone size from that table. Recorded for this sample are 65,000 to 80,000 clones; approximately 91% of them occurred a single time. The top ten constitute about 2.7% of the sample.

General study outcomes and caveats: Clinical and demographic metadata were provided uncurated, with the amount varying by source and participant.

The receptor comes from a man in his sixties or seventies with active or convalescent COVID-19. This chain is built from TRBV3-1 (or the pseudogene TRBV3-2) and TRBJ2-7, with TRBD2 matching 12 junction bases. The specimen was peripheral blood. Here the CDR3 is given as CASSPSGGAGEQYF. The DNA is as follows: TGTGCCAGCAGCCCTAGCGGGGGGGCTGGCGAGCAGTACTTC.